The 5 T cell receptor beta chains below were found in one sample sequenced in a study of tumor-infiltrating T cells and Merkel cell polyomavirus (dated by TCRdb to the late 2010s). The study in broad terms: In Merkel cell carcinoma patients, the study investigated CD8+ T cells specific for the Merkel cell polyomavirus KLL epitope.

All patients' tumors stained robustly positive for Merkel cell polyomavirus Large T antigen by immunohistochemistry. The library was prepared using the immunoSEQ multiplex PCR assay. Imported from immuneACCESS, the table was reduced by TCRdb to in-frame sequences with V and J called. These copies leave out some clones; in studies compared against another copy, an unresolved V gene accounts for under half, and the cause of the remainder is not known. This sample lists 20,000 to 30,000 clones; roughly 87% were detected once. Together, the top ten hold 2.5% to 3.5% of the sample. Sequencing input: lymph node tissue. The receptors originated from a man in his fifties with Merkel cell carcinoma.

The J gene is TRBJ1-1, the V gene TRBV5-1; 7 bases agree with TRBD1. The CDR3 is 18 residues long. The ends lost 3 bases at V and 4 bases at J; junction bases unmatched: 18. Germline-derived CDR1 and CDR2 are SGHRS and YFSETQ. The CDR3 nucleotides are TGCGCCAGCAGCTCGAAACCCTCCGGGACAGAACTGGGCACTGAAGCTTTCTTT. It translates to CASSSKPSGTELGTEAFF.

V gene TRBV5-1 combines with J gene TRBJ1-5; D is unclear. The CDR3 has 14 residues. The V gene lost 3 bases and the J gene lost 9 bases, with 16 bases spanning the gap. Germline lookup yields CDR1 SGHRS and CDR2 YFSETQ. CDR3 nucleotides: TGCGCCAGCAGCTCCGACGGGCCGCGGGGGCCCCAGCATTTT. This sequence encodes CASSSDGPRGPQHF.

V usage is TRBV10-2 and J usage is TRBJ2-7; TRBD1 matches 7 bases. Germline V CDR1 and CDR2: WSHSY, SAAADI. Unmatched junction bases numbered 6, after V lost 4 bases and J lost 6 bases. The CDR3 is made up of 13 amino acids. CDR3 in amino acids: CASSGTGAGEQYF. CDR3 sequence (DNA): TGCGCCAGCAGTGGCACAGGGGCGGGCGAGCAGTACTTC.

This clone was detected only once. The rearrangement links TRBV19 to TRBJ2-6; D is uncertain. CDR3 length equals 16 residues. Germline values: CDR1 LNHDA, CDR2 SQIVND (reference sequence). The V gene lost 3 bases and the J gene lost 2 bases, with 11 bases spanning the gap. The CDR3 coding sequence is TGTGCCAGTAGTATCCTTCGGGTTGCTGGGGCCAACGTCCTGACTTTC. Amino acids: CASSILRVAGANVLTF.

The J gene is TRBJ1-2, the V gene TRBV28, with D maybe TRBD1 (6 bases). The CDR3 length is 15 residues. Germline loops: CDR1 MDHEN, CDR2 SYDVKM. Trimming shortened V by 1 base and J by 3 bases, and 12 bases separated the two germline ends. The CDR3 bases are TGTGCCAGCAGTTTATCAGGGGCTAAGTACTATGGCTACACCTTC. Translating it yields CASSLSGAKYYGYTF.